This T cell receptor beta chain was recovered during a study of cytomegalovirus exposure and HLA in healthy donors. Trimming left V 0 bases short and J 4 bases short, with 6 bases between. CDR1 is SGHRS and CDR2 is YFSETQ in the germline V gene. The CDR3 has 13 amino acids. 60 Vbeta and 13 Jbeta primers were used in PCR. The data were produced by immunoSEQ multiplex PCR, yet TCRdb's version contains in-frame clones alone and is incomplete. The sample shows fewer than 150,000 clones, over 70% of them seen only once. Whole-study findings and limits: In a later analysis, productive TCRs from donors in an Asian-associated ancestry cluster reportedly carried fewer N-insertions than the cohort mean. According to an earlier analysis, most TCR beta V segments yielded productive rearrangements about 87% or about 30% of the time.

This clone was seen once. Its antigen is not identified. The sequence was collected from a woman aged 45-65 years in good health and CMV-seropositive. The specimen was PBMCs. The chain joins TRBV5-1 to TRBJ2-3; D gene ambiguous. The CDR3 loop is CASSLGHPDTQYF. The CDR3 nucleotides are TGCGCCAGCAGCTTGGGACATCCAGATACGCAGTATTTT.